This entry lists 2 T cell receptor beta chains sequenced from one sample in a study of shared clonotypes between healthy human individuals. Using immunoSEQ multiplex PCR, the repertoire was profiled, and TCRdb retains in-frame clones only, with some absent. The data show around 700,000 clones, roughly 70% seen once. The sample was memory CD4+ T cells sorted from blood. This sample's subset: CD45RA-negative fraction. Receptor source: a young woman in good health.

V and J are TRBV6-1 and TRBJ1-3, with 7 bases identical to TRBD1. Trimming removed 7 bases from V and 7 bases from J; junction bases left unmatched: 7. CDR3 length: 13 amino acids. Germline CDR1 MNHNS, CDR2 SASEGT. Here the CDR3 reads CASMGQKSNTIYF. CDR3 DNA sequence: TGTGCCAGCATGGGACAGAAATCCAACACCATATATTTT.

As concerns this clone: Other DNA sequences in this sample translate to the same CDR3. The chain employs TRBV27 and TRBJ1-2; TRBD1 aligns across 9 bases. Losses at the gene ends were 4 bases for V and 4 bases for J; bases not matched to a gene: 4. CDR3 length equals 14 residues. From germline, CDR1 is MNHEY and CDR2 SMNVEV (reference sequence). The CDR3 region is CASSSTGGAYGYTF. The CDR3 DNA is TGTGCCAGCAGTTCGACAGGGGGGGCCTATGGCTACACCTTC.